This T cell receptor beta chain was sequenced for a study of T cell changes during pregnancy in multiple sclerosis. The repertoire was sequenced with immunoSEQ multiplex PCR; TCRdb's copy has only in-frame clones and lacks some. The sample shows about 87,000 clones, roughly 95% of them seen only once. The length of the CDR3 is 16 residues. The germline V and J ends were trimmed by 0 bases and 2 bases, with 13 bases remaining between them. Looked up from germline, CDR1 is MNHEY and CDR2 is SVGAGI. The source was peripheral blood, collected in the third trimester of pregnancy. This sequence was found in a female donor in good health, enrolled as a control in a pregnancy study. The V gene is TRBV6-5, the J gene TRBJ1-1; D uncertain. The CDR3 DNA follows: TGTGCCAGCAGTTACTCGTTCCAGGATACTAACACTGAAGCTTTCTTT. Translation gives CASSYSFQDTNTEAFF.